The TCR beta chain under discussion was sequenced for a study of cytomegalovirus exposure and HLA in healthy donors. On this clone: Its specificity is unknown.

The PCR ran on 60 Vbeta and 13 Jbeta primers. This table comes from immunoSEQ multiplex PCR, and its TCRdb copy is limited to in-frame clones, with some not included. In the table there are around 170,000 clones, 65% to 80% of which are singletons. Notes on the study in general: Clonal expansion was found to be greater in HLA-associated TCR beta chains than in equally common others in a later analysis. For most subjects, TCR beta sequences were reported to predict HLA-A and HLA-B alleles with accuracy.

J was trimmed by 5 bases and V by 7 bases; bases with no gene match: 14. The length of the CDR3 is 17 residues. The clonotype originates from a woman aged 35 to 49 in good health and CMV-seronegative. This sequence joins TRBV6-7 and TRBJ1-1; 12 nucleotides match TRBD1. Being an ORF, TRBV6-7 has a function that is uncertain. Sample: PBMCs. CDR3 protein: CASILLGTGGEWTEAFF. The CDR3 DNA follows: TGTGCCAGCATATTACTTGGGACAGGGGGCGAGTGGACTGAAGCTTTCTTT.